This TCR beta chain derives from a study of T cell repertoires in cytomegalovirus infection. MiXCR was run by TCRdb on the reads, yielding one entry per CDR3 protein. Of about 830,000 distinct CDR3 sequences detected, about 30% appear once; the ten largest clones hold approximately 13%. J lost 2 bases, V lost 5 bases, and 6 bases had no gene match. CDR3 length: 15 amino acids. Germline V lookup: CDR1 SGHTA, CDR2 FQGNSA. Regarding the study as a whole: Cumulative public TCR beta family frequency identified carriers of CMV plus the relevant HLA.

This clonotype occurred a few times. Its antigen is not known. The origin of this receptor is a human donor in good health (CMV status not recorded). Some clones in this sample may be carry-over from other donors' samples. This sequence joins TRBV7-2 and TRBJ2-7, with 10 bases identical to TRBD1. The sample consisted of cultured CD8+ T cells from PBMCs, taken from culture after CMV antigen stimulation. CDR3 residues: CASSVRDRGTYEQYF. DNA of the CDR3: TGTGCCAGCAGCGTCCGGGACAGGGGTACCTACGAGCAGTACTTC.